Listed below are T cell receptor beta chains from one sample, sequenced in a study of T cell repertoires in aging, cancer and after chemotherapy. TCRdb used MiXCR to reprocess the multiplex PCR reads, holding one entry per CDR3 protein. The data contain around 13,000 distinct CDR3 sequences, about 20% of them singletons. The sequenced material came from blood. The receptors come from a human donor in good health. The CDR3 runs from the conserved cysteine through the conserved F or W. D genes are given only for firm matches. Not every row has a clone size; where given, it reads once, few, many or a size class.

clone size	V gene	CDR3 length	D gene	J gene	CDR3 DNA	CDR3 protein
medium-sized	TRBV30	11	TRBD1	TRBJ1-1	TGTGCCTGGAGTAGGGACAGGGAGGCTTTCTTT	CAWSRDREAFF
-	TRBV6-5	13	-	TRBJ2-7	TGTGCCAGCAGTTACCGGGGGCCATTCGAGCAGTACTTC	CASSYRGPFEQYF
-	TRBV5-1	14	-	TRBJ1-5	TGCGCCAGCAGCTTGGGACAGCCCAATCAGCCCCAGCATTTT	CASSLGQPNQPQHF
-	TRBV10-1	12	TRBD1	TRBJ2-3	TGCGCCAGGGGACAGGGGAGAGATACGCAGTATTTT	CARGQGRDTQYF
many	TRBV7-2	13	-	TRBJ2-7	TGTGCCAGCAGCTTAGTCCCAGCTTACGAGCAGTACTTC	CASSLVPAYEQYF
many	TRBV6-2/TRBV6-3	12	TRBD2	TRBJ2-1	TGTGCCAGCGGGAGGGTTCCGAATGAGCAGTTCTTC	CASGRVPNEQFF
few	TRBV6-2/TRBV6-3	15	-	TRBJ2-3	TGTGCCAGCCACAATCGGGGTACTAGCACAGATACGCAGTATTTT	CASHNRGTSTDTQYF
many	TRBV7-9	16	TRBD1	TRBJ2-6	TGTGCCAGCAGCCCTAGGACAGGGCCCGGGGCCAACGTCCTGACTTTC	CASSPRTGPGANVLTF
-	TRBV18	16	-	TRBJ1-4	TGTGCCAGCTCACCACAGCAGACAGCAACTAATGAAAAACTGTTTTTT	CASSPQQTATNEKLFF
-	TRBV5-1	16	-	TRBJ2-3	TGTGCCAGCAGCTTGGAGGTTGCAGTCACTACAGATACGCAGTATTTT	CASSLEVAVTTDTQYF
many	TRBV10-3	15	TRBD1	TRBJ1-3	TGTGCCATCAAGGGCACAGGGGAGGATGGAAACACCATATATTTT	CAIKGTGEDGNTIYF
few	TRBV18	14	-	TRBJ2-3	TGTGCCAGCTCACTTCTACTAATGCCAGATACGCAGTATTTT	CASSLLLMPDTQYF
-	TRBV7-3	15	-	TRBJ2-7	TGTGCCAGCAGCTTTACTCTAGACCTCGCGTCGGAGCAGTACTTC	CASSFTLDLASEQYF
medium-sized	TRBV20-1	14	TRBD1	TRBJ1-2	TGCAGTGCTAGACCCGGGACAGCTAACTATGGCTACACCTTC	CSARPGTANYGYTF
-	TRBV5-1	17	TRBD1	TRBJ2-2	TGCGCCAGCAGCTCCCCGGGGACAGCTTTGAACACCGGGGAGCTGTTTTTT	CASSSPGTALNTGELFF
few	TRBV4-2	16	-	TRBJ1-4	TGTGCCAGCAGCCAAGATGGGATAGGCGATAATGAAAAACTGTTTTTT	CASSQDGIGDNEKLFF
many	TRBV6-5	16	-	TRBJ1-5	TGTGCCAGCAGTTACGCGGCAGGGAGTAGCAATCAGCCCCAGCATTTT	CASSYAAGSSNQPQHF
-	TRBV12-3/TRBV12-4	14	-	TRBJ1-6	TGTGCCAGCAGCGCCGCAGGGCGAAATTCACCCCTCCACTTT	CASSAAGRNSPLHF
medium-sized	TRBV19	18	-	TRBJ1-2	TGTGCCAGTAGTATATTGGTCGGGGGATCCAGCTCTAACTATGGCTACACCTTC	CASSILVGGSSSNYGYTF
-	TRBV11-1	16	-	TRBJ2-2	TGTGCCAGCAGCCTCATGTCCGGGACGAACACCGGGGAGCTGTTTTTT	CASSLMSGTNTGELFF
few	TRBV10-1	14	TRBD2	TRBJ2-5	TGCGCCAGCACTGGGACTAGCGGGGCAAAGACCCAGTACTTC	CASTGTSGAKTQYF
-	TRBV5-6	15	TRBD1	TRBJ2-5	TGTGCCAGCAGCTTGGGGGACAGGGCGGGAGAGACCCAGTACTTC	CASSLGDRAGETQYF
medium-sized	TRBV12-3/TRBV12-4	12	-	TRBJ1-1	TGTGCCCCTCGGCGGGAGAACACTGAAGCTTTCTTT	CAPRRENTEAFF
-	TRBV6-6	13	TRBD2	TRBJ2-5	TGTGCCAGCAGAAGCGGGGGGGCGGAGACCCAGTACTTC	CASRSGGAETQYF
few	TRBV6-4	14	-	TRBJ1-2	TGTGCCAGCAGTGACTCGAGCCAGGCCGGAGGCTACACCTTC	CASSDSSQAGGYTF
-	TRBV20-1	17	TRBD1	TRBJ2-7	TGCAGTGCTAGGAGTGACCGCCGGGACAGATTCTCCTACGAGCAGTACTTC	CSARSDRRDRFSYEQYF
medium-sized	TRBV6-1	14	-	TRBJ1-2	TGTGCCAGCAGTCCCCGGGGGATGGGATATGGCTACACCTTC	CASSPRGMGYGYTF
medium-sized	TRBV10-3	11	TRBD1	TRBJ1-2	TGTGCCACCTCAGGGGGCTGGGGCTACACCTTC	CATSGGWGYTF
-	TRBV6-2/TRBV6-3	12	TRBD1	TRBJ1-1	TGTGCCAGCAGTCCCTGGACAGGTGAAGCTTTCTTT	CASSPWTGEAFF
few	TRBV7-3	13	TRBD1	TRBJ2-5	TGTGCCAGCAGCACCTACAGGGGAGAGACCCAGTACTTC	CASSTYRGETQYF